The following is a TCR beta chain sequence with its context. As yet, its antigen is unknown. These data are taken from a study of cytomegalovirus exposure and HLA in healthy donors. Primers for the PCR totalled 60 Vbeta and 13 Jbeta. Libraries were prepared by immunoSEQ multiplex PCR; TCRdb keeps only in-frame clonotypes and omits some of them. The top ten hold roughly 3% of the sample, which has around 130,000 clones, about 70% seen once. The CDR3 contains 11 residues. Germline V CDR1 and CDR2: MRHNA, SNTAGT. V lost 5 bases, J lost 7 bases, and 6 bases lay in between. Study-level findings and limits: The classifier was said to identify cytomegalovirus status with high specificity and sensitivity.

Donors consisted of healthy bone marrow donors. The genes are TRBV6-4 and TRBJ2-1; D gene unclear. Input material: PBMCs. The origin of this receptor is a woman aged 55 to 70 in good health and CMV-seropositive. The CDR3 sequence is CASSFLNEQFF. CDR3 sequence (DNA): TGTGCCAGCAGTTTCCTTAATGAGCAGTTCTTC.